The rows below give T cell receptor beta chains drawn from one sample of a study of blood T cell repertoires in COVID-19. Sequenced by immunoSEQ multiplex PCR; TCRdb stores in-frame clones only, minus some. Of around 250,000 clones listed, about 83% are singletons. Sample: peripheral blood. The receptor set was obtained from a man older than 75 with acute or convalescent COVID-19. The CDR3 runs from the conserved cysteine through the conserved F or W. A D gene is named only where the DNA matches it firmly. Not all rows give a size; the values are once, few, many and, for expanded clones, a class.

>-|-|TRBV3-1/TRBV3-2|TRBJ1-6
CASSQAGIPLHF
TGTGCCAGCAGCCAAGCGGGGATCCCCCTCCACTTT
>TRBD1|-|TRBV5-1|TRBJ2-5
CASSTWTGRETQYF
TGCGCCAGCAGCACCTGGACAGGACGAGAGACCCAGTACTTC
>TRBD2|-|TRBV6-5|TRBJ2-4
CASSYSAGVTKNIQYF
TGTGCCAGCAGTTACTCGGCGGGAGTGACCAAAAACATTCAGTACTTC
>-|-|TRBV6-5|TRBJ1-1
CASSYPTSEYTEAFF
TGTGCCAGCAGTTACCCGACTTCAGAGTACACTGAAGCTTTCTTT
>-|-|TRBV5-1|TRBJ2-5
CASSLTNQGRETQYF
TGCGCCAGCAGCTTAACCAACCAGGGTCGGGAGACCCAGTACTTC
>-|-|TRBV6-1|TRBJ1-1
CASSERSQNTEAFF
TGTGCCAGCAGTGAGAGGTCTCAGAACACTGAAGCTTTCTTT
>-|-|TRBV29-1|TRBJ2-7
CSVGGAPYEQYF
TGCAGCGTAGGAGGGGCCCCCTACGAGCAGTACTTC
>TRBD1|-|TRBV28|TRBJ1-2
CASSWGQRYGYTF
TGTGCCAGCAGTTGGGGACAGCGATATGGCTACACCTTC
>-|-|TRBV3-1/TRBV3-2|TRBJ2-6
CASSQASSSGANVLTF
TGTGCCAGCAGCCAGGCTTCCAGCTCTGGGGCCAACGTCCTGACTTTC
>-|-|TRBV24-1|TRBJ2-2
CATSTRNTGELFF
TGTGCCACCAGTACTAGGAACACCGGGGAGCTGTTTTTT
>TRBD1|-|TRBV4-2|TRBJ2-3
CASSPRDRGTDTQYF
TGTGCCAGCAGCCCCCGGGACAGGGGCACAGATACGCAGTATTTT
>TRBD2|-|TRBV3-1/TRBV3-2|TRBJ2-1
CASSRAGTQNEQFF
TGTGCCAGCAGTAGAGCGGGGACTCAGAATGAGCAGTTCTTC
>-|-|TRBV5-1|TRBJ2-7
CASSFSASAEQYF
TGCGCCAGCAGCTTTAGCGCCAGCGCCGAGCAGTACTTC
>TRBD1|few|TRBV7-6|TRBJ2-7
CASSSGTGSYEQYF
TGTGCCAGCAGCTCCGGGACAGGCTCCTACGAGCAGTACTTC
>-|-|TRBV27|TRBJ1-1
CASRTITGFTEAFF
TGTGCCAGCAGGACTATAACAGGGTTCACTGAAGCTTTCTTT
>TRBD1|-|TRBV3-1/TRBV3-2|TRBJ1-3
CASSQVPGGPGHSTIYF
TGTGCCAGCAGCCAAGTTCCAGGGGGCCCCGGACACTCCACCATATATTTT
>TRBD1|-|TRBV7-2|TRBJ2-7
CASSLPDRAYEQYF
TGTGCCAGCAGCTTACCGGACAGGGCTTACGAGCAGTACTTC
>-|-|TRBV21-1|TRBJ2-2
CASSTGLGHDTGELFF
TGTGCCAGCAGCACCGGACTAGGGCATGACACCGGGGAGCTGTTTTTT
>-|-|TRBV18|TRBJ2-5
CASSPEAGGDGTQYF
TGTGCCAGCTCACCAGAGGCTGGGGGCGACGGGACCCAGTACTTC
>TRBD1|-|TRBV5-1|TRBJ1-2
CASSDGQGGNYGYTF
TGCGCCAGCAGCGACGGACAGGGAGGGAACTATGGCTACACCTTC